Listed here are 17 T cell receptor beta chains from one sample, sequenced in a study of blood T cell repertoires in COVID-19. Sequencing used immunoSEQ multiplex PCR; TCRdb keeps in-frame clones, though not all of them. Among 150,000 to 200,000 clones, approximately 84% were seen once, and the ten largest hold about a fifth. The sequencing sample was made of peripheral blood. These receptors were collected from an elderly woman with acute or convalescent COVID-19.

The chain links TRBV4-1 to TRBJ2-3; 14 bases line up with TRBD2. The CDR3 runs to 16 residues. V gave up 4 bases and J gave up 5 bases; unmatched junction bases: 5. Germline CDR1 is MGHRA and CDR2 is YSYEKL. For the CDR3, the DNA is TGCGCCAGCAGCCCGGGACTAGCGGGAGCAGGAGATACGCAGTATTTT. Protein product: CASSPGLAGAGDTQYF.

The rearrangement uses TRBV2 and TRBJ2-5; weak D call: TRBD2 (5 bases). Germline CDR1 is SNHLY and CDR2 is FYNNEI. The V and J ends lost 7 bases and 5 bases respectively, with 11 bases between them. This CDR3 spans 12 amino acids. The CDR3 region has the DNA TGTGCCAGCACCCAAGAGGGTGAGACCCAGTACTTC. Translating it yields CASTQEGETQYF. The full variable domain, rest sourced from reference TRBV2 and TRBJ2-5, is EPEVTQTPSHQVTQMGQEVILRCVPISNHLYFYWYRQILGQKVEFLVSFYNNEISEKSEIFDDQFSVERPDGSNFTLKIRSTKLEDSAMYFCASTQEGETQYFGPGTRLLVL.

The V and J genes are TRBV7-9 and TRBJ1-3, with 9 nucleotides matching TRBD1. The CDR3 loop spans 18 amino acids. V was pared by 2 bases and J by 3 bases, with 11 bases of the junction left unmatched. Germline assignment: CDR1 SEHNR and CDR2 FQNEAQ (reference sequence). Written as DNA, the CDR3 is TGTGCCAGCAGCTTAACAGGGGGCGCGGAATACTTTGGAAACACCATATATTTT. Translated, it gives CASSLTGGAEYFGNTIYF.

This clone was counted ten times or more. The J gene is TRBJ2-1, the V gene TRBV30; 11 nucleotides align to TRBD2. V was pared by 2 bases and J by 3 bases, with 9 bases of the junction left unmatched. This CDR3 region has 17 residues. Germline CDR1 and CDR2: GTSNPN and SVGIG (reference sequence). CDR3 region: CAWSSTTSGSLYNEQFF. The DNA for the CDR3 is TGTGCCTGGAGTTCAACCACTAGCGGGAGTCTCTACAATGAGCAGTTCTTC. The whole variable domain, filled in from reference TRBV30 and TRBJ2-1, reads SQTIHQWPATLVQPVGSPLSLECTVEGTSNPNLYWYRQAAGRGLQLLFYSVGIGQISSEVPQNLSASRPQDRQFILSSKKLLLSDSGFYLCAWSSTTSGSLYNEQFFGPGTRLTVL.

V usage is TRBV12-5 and J usage is TRBJ2-5; a weak D match, TRBD1 (5 bases). The CDR3 has 13 amino acids. V was trimmed by 6 bases and J by 4 bases, leaving 12 bases between them. The germline V gene has CDR1 LGHNT and CDR2 FRNRAP. The CDR3 loop is CASGRKGVETQYF. CDR3 bases: TGTGCTAGTGGCCGCAAAGGGGTAGAGACCCAGTACTTC.

This chain links TRBV12-3 or TRBV12-4 with TRBJ2-7; 7 bases map to TRBD1. The CDR3 has 13 amino acids. The J segment lost 5 bases and the V segment lost 6 bases, leaving 7 bases of the junction unmatched. CDR3 coding DNA: TGTGCCAGCAGATCCTTGACAGGGCACGAGCAGTACTTC. It is translated as CASRSLTGHEQYF.

This clone turned up a few times. The V gene is TRBV29-1, the J gene TRBJ2-1, with no clear D. Trimming took off 3 bases at V and 4 bases at J, with 16 bases between the two ends. This CDR3 has 15 residues. The germline CDR1 and CDR2 sequences are SQVTM and ANQGSEA. The CDR3 DNA reads as TGCAGCGTTGAGGGCTTAAATGATGTGTACAATGAGCAGTTCTTC. Its protein is CSVEGLNDVYNEQFF.

The chain links TRBV6-2 or TRBV6-3 to TRBJ2-2; D perhaps matches TRBD2 (5 bases). Germline assignment: CDR1 MNHEY and CDR2 SVGEGT. The CDR3 totals 17 residues. Trimming took off 6 bases at V and 3 bases at J, with 20 bases between the two ends. As DNA, the CDR3 is TGTGCCAGCAGCCTACCAAGAGGAGGTTTGGACACCGGGGAGCTGTTTTTT. Its translation: CASSLPRGGLDTGELFF.

The chain uses TRBV11-3 and TRBJ1-1; possibly TRBD1 for D (5 bases). CDR3 length: 16 amino acids. Trimming took off 5 bases at V and 0 bases at J, with 16 bases between the two ends. The germline CDR1 and CDR2 sequences are SGHNT and YENEEA. Written as DNA, the CDR3 is TGTGCCAGCAGCCCGGGTCAGTACAGGATGAACACTGAAGCTTTCTTT. It encodes CASSPGQYRMNTEAFF.

CDR3 in amino acids: CASSHTSDGGNEQFF. For the CDR3, the DNA is TGTGCCAGCAGCCACACGTCGGACGGGGGAAATGAGCAGTTCTTC. The chain employs TRBV6-5 and TRBJ2-1; a possible D gene is TRBD2 (6 bases). V dropped 6 bases and J dropped 7 bases, with 19 bases sitting between them. The length of the CDR3 is 15 residues. Germline values: CDR1 MNHEY, CDR2 SVGAGI.

The rearrangement joins TRBV5-8 to TRBJ1-1; D is unclear. Germline V CDR1 and CDR2: SGHTS, YDEGEE. This CDR3 spans 14 amino acids. Trimming took off 1 base at V and 4 bases at J, with 11 bases between the two ends. The CDR3 protein is CASSLTRWSTEAFF. CDR3 coding DNA: TGTGCCAGCAGCTTGACACGGTGGAGCACTGAAGCTTTCTTT.

The chain uses TRBV5-1 and TRBJ2-1; D may be TRBD1 (6 bases). Germline V lookup: CDR1 SGHRS, CDR2 YFSETQ. This CDR3 comprises 17 residues. Trimming took off 2 bases at V and 9 bases at J, with 24 bases between the two ends. DNA of the CDR3: TGCGCCAGCAGCTTCGCCGGGACACTACCCCAAGGAGGTGAGCAGTTCTTC. Residues: CASSFAGTLPQGGEQFF.

The chain carries TRBV15 and TRBJ1-3; the D is unclear. The germline gives CDR1 LNHNV, CDR2 YYDKDF (reference sequence). The germline V and J ends were trimmed by 5 bases and 6 bases, with 11 bases remaining between them. CDR3 length equals 13 residues. CDR3 bases: TGTGCCACCAGCCCTGGCAAATCAAACACCATATATTTT. It encodes CATSPGKSNTIYF.

The genes are TRBV7-9 and TRBJ2-5, with a possible D match to TRBD2 (5 bases). Germline values: CDR1 SEHNR, CDR2 FQNEAQ (reference sequence). The CDR3 has 17 residues. V lost 3 bases and J 1 base, leaving 18 bases between the germline ends. The CDR3: CASSLGKDSLGQETQYF. The CDR3 region has the DNA TGTGCCAGCAGCTTGGGGAAGGACTCTCTAGGCCAAGAGACCCAGTACTTC.

This rearrangement joins TRBV7-9 to TRBJ1-6; no clear D. The ends were cut back, 1 base at V and 9 bases at J, with 10 bases in the middle. Per germline, CDR1 SEHNR and CDR2 FQNEAQ (reference sequence). The CDR3 has 14 residues. The CDR3 DNA reads TGTGCCAGCAGCTTAGATGGAGGGCGTTCACCCCTCCACTTT. It encodes CASSLDGGRSPLHF.

The chain couples TRBV19 to TRBJ2-3; 13 nucleotides match TRBD2. J lost 2 bases, V lost 7 bases, and 15 bases had no gene match. The CDR3 consists of 19 residues. From germline, CDR1 is LNHDA and CDR2 SQIVND (reference sequence). CDR3 coding DNA: TGTGCCAGTACCCCTGGACTAGCGGGAGCCGCTTATTCCACAGATACGCAGTATTTT. Translated: CASTPGLAGAAYSTDTQYF.

This chain connects TRBV2 to TRBJ1-4; D is ambiguous. The CDR3 covers 14 residues. V lost 7 bases and J lost 1, with 10 bases in between. Germline CDR1 SNHLY, CDR2 FYNNEI. The CDR3 loop reads CASNPRGTNEKLFF. Here the CDR3 DNA reads TGTGCCAGCAATCCTCGCGGAACTAATGAAAAACTGTTTTTT. Full variable domain (rest looked up from reference TRBV2 and TRBJ1-4): EPEVTQTPSHQVTQMGQEVILRCVPISNHLYFYWYRQILGQKVEFLVSFYNNEISEKSEIFDDQFSVERPDGSNFTLKIRSTKLEDSAMYFCASNPRGTNEKLFFGSGTQLSVL.